These 7 T cell receptor beta chains share one sample of origin, sequenced in a study of blood T cell repertoires in COVID-19. Sequencing used immunoSEQ multiplex PCR; TCRdb keeps in-frame clones, though not all of them. The data hold roughly 59,000 clones, with roughly three quarters observed a single time. Sequenced input: peripheral blood. The origin of the receptors is a man at least 80 years old with acute or convalescent COVID-19.

A few counts support this clone. This chain connects TRBV19 to TRBJ1-2; D is unclear. V was shortened by 3 bases and J by 7 bases, with 15 bases between the two germline ends. CDR1 LNHDA and CDR2 SQIVND come from the germline V gene (reference sequence). The CDR3 runs 14 residues. The DNA for the CDR3 is TGTGCCAGTAGTATTGAGGGTGGTCGTCGTGGCTACACCTTC. Translated, it gives CASSIEGGRRGYTF.

The CDR3 DNA sequence: TGTGCCAGTAGTCCATCGCTAGCGGGGGCCTACAATGAGCAGTTCTTC. This translates into CASSPSLAGAYNEQFF. V usage is TRBV19 and J usage is TRBJ2-1, with 10 bases lining up with TRBD2. The CDR3 extends over 16 amino acids. Germline CDR1 is LNHDA and CDR2 is SQIVND (reference sequence). The ends lost 5 bases at V and 2 bases at J; junction bases unmatched: 6.

This chain connects TRBV4-3 to TRBJ1-6; D unresolved. Germline V lookup: CDR1 LGHNA, CDR2 YSLEER. This CDR3 region has 16 residues. The V and J ends lost 0 bases and 7 bases respectively, with 13 bases between them. CDR3 in DNA: TGCGCCAGCAGCCAAGATCTCGGCGTGACAAATTCACCCCTCCACTTT. Translation: CASSQDLGVTNSPLHF.

The V gene is TRBV19, the J gene TRBJ2-5; 7 bases match TRBD2. Per germline, CDR1 LNHDA and CDR2 SQIVND (reference sequence). V dropped 5 bases and J dropped 5; count of bases not matched to a gene: 14. The CDR3 spans 16 residues. Written as DNA, the CDR3 is TGTGCCAGTAGTGATGGGGTAGCGGGTGACGGGGAGACCCAGTACTTC. It specifies CASSDGVAGDGETQYF.

This clone was observed a few times. The chain is built from TRBV7-6 and TRBJ2-7; TRBD2 matches at 10 bases. The germline V gene encodes CDR1 SGHVS and CDR2 FNYEAQ. Trimming at V came to 5 bases and at J to 3 bases, leaving 7 bases not matched to a gene. The length of the CDR3 is 15 residues. This CDR3 is CASSGSSGSLYEQYF. The CDR3 DNA reads as TGTGCCAGCAGCGGTTCTAGCGGGAGTCTCTACGAGCAGTACTTC.

The chain couples TRBV24-1 to TRBJ2-7, with 7 bases lining up with TRBD1. Unmatched junction bases numbered 3, after V lost 3 bases and J lost 5 bases. This CDR3 region has 13 residues. CDR1 is KGHDR and CDR2 is SFDVKD in the germline V gene. CDR3 amino acids: CATSDAQGNEQYF. In DNA, the CDR3 is TGTGCCACCAGTGATGCACAGGGGAACGAGCAGTACTTC.

This clone was counted a few times. The genes are TRBV7-9 and TRBJ1-5; tentatively, D is TRBD1 (5 bases). The CDR3 has 15 residues. Looked up from germline, CDR1 is SEHNR and CDR2 is FQNEAQ (reference sequence). Trimming removed 1 base from V and 5 bases from J, with 12 bases in between. The CDR3 protein is CASSLGSIGDQPQHF. CDR3 DNA sequence: TGTGCCAGCAGCTTAGGATCAATAGGGGATCAGCCCCAGCATTTT. The full variable domain, its missing parts supplied by reference TRBV7-9 and TRBJ1-5, is DTGVSQNPRHKITKRGQNVTFRCDPISEHNRLYWYRQTLGQGPEFLTYFQNEAQLEKSRLLSDRFSAERPKGSFSTLEIQRTEQGDSAMYLCASSLGSIGDQPQHFGDGTRLSIL.